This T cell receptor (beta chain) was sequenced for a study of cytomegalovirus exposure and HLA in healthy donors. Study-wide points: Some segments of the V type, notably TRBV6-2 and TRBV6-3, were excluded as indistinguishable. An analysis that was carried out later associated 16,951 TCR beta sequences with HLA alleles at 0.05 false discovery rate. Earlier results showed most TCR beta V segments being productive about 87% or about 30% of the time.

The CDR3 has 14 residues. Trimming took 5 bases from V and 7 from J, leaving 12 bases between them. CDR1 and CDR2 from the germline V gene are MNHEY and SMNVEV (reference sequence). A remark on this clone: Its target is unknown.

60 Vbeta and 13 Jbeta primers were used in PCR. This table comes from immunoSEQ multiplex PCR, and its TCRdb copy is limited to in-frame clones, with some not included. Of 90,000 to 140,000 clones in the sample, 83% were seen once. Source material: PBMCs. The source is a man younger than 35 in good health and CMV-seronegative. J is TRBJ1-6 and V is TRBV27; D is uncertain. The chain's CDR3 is CASSPSRRNSPLHF. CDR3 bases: TGTGCCAGCAGTCCCTCACGGAGGAATTCACCCCTCCACTTT.